This paragraph reports one TCR beta chain. The sample is drawn from a study of blood T cell repertoires in COVID-19. Profiling relied on immunoSEQ multiplex PCR, and the TCRdb table lists in-frame clones only, not all of them. The sample lists around 310,000 clones, nearly 90% seen once, with under 1.1% in the top ten. The receptor's source is a woman between 35 and 50 years old with COVID-19, enrolled during active disease. Material: peripheral blood.

The CDR3 here is CAISEAGGGKGGYDEAFF. CDR3 in DNA: TGTGCCATCAGTGAGGCGGGGGGTGGAAAGGGAGGTTACGATGAAGCTTTCTTT. This chain joins TRBV10-3 and TRBJ1-1; D is possibly TRBD1 (5 bases). Germline V CDR1 and CDR2: ENHRY, SYGVKD. This CDR3 region has 18 residues. Trimming cost V 2 bases and J 7 bases, with 26 bases left between them.